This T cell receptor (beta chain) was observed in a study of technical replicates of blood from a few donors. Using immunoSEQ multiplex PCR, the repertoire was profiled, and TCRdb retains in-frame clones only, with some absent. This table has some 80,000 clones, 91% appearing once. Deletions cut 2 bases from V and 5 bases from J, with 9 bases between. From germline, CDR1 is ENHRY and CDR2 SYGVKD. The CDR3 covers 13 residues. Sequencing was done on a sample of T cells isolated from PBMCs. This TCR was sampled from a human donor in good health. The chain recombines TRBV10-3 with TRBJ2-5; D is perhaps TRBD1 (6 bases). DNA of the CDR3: TGTGCCATCAGTGAGGACAGGAGGGAGACCCAGTACTTC. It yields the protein CAISEDRRETQYF.